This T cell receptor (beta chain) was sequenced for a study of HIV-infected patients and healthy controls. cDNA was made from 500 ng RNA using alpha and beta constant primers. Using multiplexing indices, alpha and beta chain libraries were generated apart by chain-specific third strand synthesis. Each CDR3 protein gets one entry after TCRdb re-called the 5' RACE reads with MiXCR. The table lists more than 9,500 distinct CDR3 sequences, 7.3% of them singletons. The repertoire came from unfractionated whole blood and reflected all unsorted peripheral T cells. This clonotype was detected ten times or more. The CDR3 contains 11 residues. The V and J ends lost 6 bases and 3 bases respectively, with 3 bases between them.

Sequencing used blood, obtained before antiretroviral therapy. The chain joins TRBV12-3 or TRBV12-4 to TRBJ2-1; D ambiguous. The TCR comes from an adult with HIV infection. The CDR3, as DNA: TGTGCCAGCAGACTCTACAATGAGCAGTTCTTC. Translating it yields CASRLYNEQFF.